This T cell receptor beta chain is from a study of blood T cells in healthy people across ages. Study-wide points: Long-lived and aged donors differed, with more naive CD4+ cells and higher diversity in the long-lived.

The CDR3 runs 14 residues. The V and J ends lost 7 bases and 5 bases respectively, with 17 bases between them. From germline, CDR1 is LNHNV and CDR2 YYDKDF (reference sequence). They isolated at least 7 million PBMCs from each sample. With respect to this clonotype: Its antigen is currently unknown.

The use of a sample-barcoded 5' primer and a J-beta primer mix characterized a second PCR of about 7 to 12 cycles. Via MiXCR, TCRdb re-called the 5' RACE reads, giving one row per CDR3 protein. The sample holds just over 800,000 distinct CDR3 sequences, 62% seen once. The TCR comes from a man aged 25-45 years in good health. Sequenced: blood. V gene TRBV15 combines with J gene TRBJ2-5, with D maybe TRBD1 (5 bases). The CDR3 bases are TGTGCCACCAATCCGGACAACTTTGGGGAGACCCAGTACTTC. This encodes CATNPDNFGETQYF.